This paragraph covers one T cell receptor (beta chain) sequence. Its specificity is unknown. This sample is part of a study of post-analysis software for immune sequencing data. Study-wide background: There were relapsing-remitting, secondary progressive and progressive-relapsing multiple sclerosis among the disease courses included. General observations from the study: Among 5 or 6 TRBV segments more frequent in patients than controls were TRBV5-6, TRBV5-1 and TRBV20-1. Clustering by F measure revealed strong co-clustering among samples prepared together in one batch. Compared with controls, patients showed significantly lower normalized Chao1 diversity.

TCR beta cDNA libraries had unique molecular identifiers. Around 500,000 cDNA molecules were recovered from an input of roughly 0.95 to 10 million T cells. TCRdb redid the calling of the PCR reads with MiXCR, one entry per CDR3 protein. The sample has 750,000 to 900,000 distinct CDR3 sequences, around 42% seen once. This CDR3 comprises 13 residues. The V and J ends lost 2 bases and 2 bases respectively, with 6 bases between them. The germline CDR1 and CDR2 sequences are SGHDN and FVKESK. The J gene is TRBJ1-2, the V gene TRBV14, with unresolved D. Sequencing was done on a sample of blood. The clonotype originates from a girl aged 10 to 17 with multiple sclerosis. CDR3 nucleotides: TGTGCCAGCAGCCAACAGCCGAACTATGGCTACACCTTC. It specifies CASSQQPNYGYTF.